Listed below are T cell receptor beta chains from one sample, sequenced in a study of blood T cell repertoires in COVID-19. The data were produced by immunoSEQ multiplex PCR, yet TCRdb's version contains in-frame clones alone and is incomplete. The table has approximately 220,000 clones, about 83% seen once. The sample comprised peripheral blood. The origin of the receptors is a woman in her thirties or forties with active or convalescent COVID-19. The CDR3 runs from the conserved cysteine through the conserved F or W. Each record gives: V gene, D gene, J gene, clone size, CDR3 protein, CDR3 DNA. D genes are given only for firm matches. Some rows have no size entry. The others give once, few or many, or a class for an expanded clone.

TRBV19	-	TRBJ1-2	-	CASTLTEQDGYTF	TGTGCCAGTACCCTTACCGAGCAGGATGGCTACACCTTC
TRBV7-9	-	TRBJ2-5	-	CASSLGQGSFQETQYF	TGTGCCAGCAGCTTAGGGCAGGGGTCATTCCAAGAGACCCAGTACTTC
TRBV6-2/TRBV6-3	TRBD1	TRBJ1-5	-	CASSLPTQGAGQPQHF	TGTGCCAGCAGCCTACCGACCCAGGGGGCTGGTCAGCCCCAGCATTTT
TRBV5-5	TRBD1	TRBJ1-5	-	CASSLGGQGNQPQHF	TGTGCCAGCAGCTTGGGGGGACAGGGAAATCAGCCCCAGCATTTT
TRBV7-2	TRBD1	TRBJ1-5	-	CASSFYPGQGNQPQHF	TGTGCCAGCAGCTTTTATCCGGGACAGGGCAATCAGCCCCAGCATTTT
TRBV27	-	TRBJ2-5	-	CASSPTGPQETQYF	TGTGCCAGCAGCCCAACAGGGCCCCAAGAGACCCAGTACTTC
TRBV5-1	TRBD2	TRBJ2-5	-	CASKREVRETQYF	TGCGCCAGCAAGCGGGAAGTAAGAGAGACCCAGTACTTC
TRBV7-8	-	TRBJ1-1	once	CASSLAGGQGAEAFF	TGTGCCAGCAGCTTAGCCGGGGGGCAAGGGGCTGAAGCTTTCTTT
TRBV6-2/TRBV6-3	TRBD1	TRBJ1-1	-	CASSYQTGGRNTEAFF	TGTGCCAGCAGTTACCAGACAGGGGGCAGGAACACTGAAGCTTTCTTT
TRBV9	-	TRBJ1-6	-	CASSVRQGQDSPLHF	TGTGCCAGCAGCGTACGCCAGGGGCAAGATTCACCCCTCCACTTT
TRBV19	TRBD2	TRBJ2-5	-	CASSREGVGQETQYF	TGTGCCAGTAGTAGGGAGGGAGTCGGGCAAGAGACCCAGTACTTC
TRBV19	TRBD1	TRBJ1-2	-	CASSTRTGVFKGYTF	TGTGCCAGTAGTACAAGGACAGGGGTGTTTAAGGGCTACACCTTC
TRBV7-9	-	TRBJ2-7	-	CASRVSLNLEQYF	TGTGCCAGCAGAGTCTCGCTGAACTTGGAGCAGTACTTC
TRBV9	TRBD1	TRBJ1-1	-	CASSDGQGYGEAFF	TGTGCCAGCAGCGACGGACAGGGTTATGGTGAAGCTTTCTTT
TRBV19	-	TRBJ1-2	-	CASSLTGLQGSTF	TGTGCCAGTAGTCTTACAGGGTTGCAGGGTTCCACCTTC
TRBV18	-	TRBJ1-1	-	CASSPRGGSYTEAFF	TGTGCCAGCTCACCCCGAGGTGGGTCCTACACTGAAGCTTTCTTT
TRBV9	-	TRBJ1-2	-	CASSVEQPLSSYTF	TGTGCCAGCAGCGTAGAACAGCCCTTGTCAAGCTACACCTTC
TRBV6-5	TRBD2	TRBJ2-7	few	CASSSGGSYEQYF	TGTGCCAGCAGTTCCGGGGGGTCCTACGAGCAGTACTTC
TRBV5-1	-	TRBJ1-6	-	CASSLETGYNSPLHF	TGCGCCAGCAGCTTGGAGACAGGATATAATTCACCCCTCCACTTT
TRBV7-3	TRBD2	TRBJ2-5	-	CASSPQRTSMETQYF	TGTGCCAGCAGCCCACAACGGACTAGCATGGAGACCCAGTACTTC
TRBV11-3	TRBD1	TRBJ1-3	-	CASSSDRVSGNTIYF	TGTGCCAGCAGCAGTGACAGGGTCTCTGGAAACACCATATATTTT
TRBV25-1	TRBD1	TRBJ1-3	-	CASSRDRGSDTIYF	TGTGCCAGCAGTAGGGACAGGGGAAGCGACACCATATATTTT
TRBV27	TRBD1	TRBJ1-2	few	CASSITGGPHNYGYTF	TGTGCCAGCAGTATAACAGGGGGTCCCCATAACTATGGCTACACCTTC
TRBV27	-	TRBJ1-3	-	CASSQGGGGNTIYF	TGTGCCAGCAGTCAGGGAGGAGGCGGAAACACCATATATTTT
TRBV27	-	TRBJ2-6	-	CASSHGGSGANVLTF	TGTGCCAGCAGTCACGGGGGCTCTGGGGCCAACGTCCTGACTTTC
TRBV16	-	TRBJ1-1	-	CASSQSRMNTEAFF	TGTGCCAGCAGCCAAAGTAGAATGAACACTGAAGCTTTCTTT
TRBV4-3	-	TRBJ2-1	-	CASSQDVVQINEQFF	TGCGCCAGCAGCCAAGATGTGGTACAGATCAATGAGCAGTTCTTC
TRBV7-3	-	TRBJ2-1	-	CASSLTSLDNEQFF	TGTGCCAGCAGCTTAACGTCACTAGACAATGAGCAGTTCTTC
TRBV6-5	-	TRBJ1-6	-	CASSYSSRVNSPLHF	TGTGCCAGCAGTTACTCATCTCGGGTTAATTCACCCCTCCACTTT
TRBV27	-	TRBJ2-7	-	CASLRTVLSSSYEQYF	TGTGCCAGCCTTAGGACAGTGTTATCGAGCTCCTACGAGCAGTACTTC
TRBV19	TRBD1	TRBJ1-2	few	CASVRLLGGEGQGGLYGYTF	TGTGCCAGTGTCCGTTTGCTTGGGGGAGAGGGACAGGGAGGGTTATATGGCTACACCTTC
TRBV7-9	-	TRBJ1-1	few	CASSLVSGMNTEAFF	TGTGCCAGCAGCTTAGTTTCAGGCATGAACACTGAAGCTTTCTTT
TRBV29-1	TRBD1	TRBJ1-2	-	CSVLASLTGSYGYTF	TGCAGCGTCCTAGCGTCCTTGACAGGGTCCTATGGCTACACCTTC
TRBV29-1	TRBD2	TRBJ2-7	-	CSVRGLLLEQYF	TGCAGCGTTAGGGGACTACTTTTGGAGCAGTACTTC
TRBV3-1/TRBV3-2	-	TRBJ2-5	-	CASAGETQYF	TGTGCCTCGGCGGGGGAGACCCAGTACTTC
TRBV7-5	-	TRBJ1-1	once	CVRSLRKGRGGGTEAFF	TGTGTCAGAAGCCTAAGAAAGGGCAGGGGCGGGGGCACTGAAGCTTTCTTT
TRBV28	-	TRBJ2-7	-	CATSGGTQVEGGNPYEQYF	TGTGCCACCTCGGGGGGCACGCAGGTGGAGGGCGGAAATCCCTACGAGCAGTACTTC
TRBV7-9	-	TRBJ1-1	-	CASSLGGARNTEAFF	TGTGCCAGCAGCTTAGGGGGCGCAAGGAACACTGAAGCTTTCTTT
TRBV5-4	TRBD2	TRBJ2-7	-	CASSFGTSGSYEQYF	TGTGCCAGCAGCTTTGGGACTAGCGGCAGCTACGAGCAGTACTTC
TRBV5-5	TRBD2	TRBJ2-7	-	CASSLLLAGVNEQYF	TGTGCCAGCAGCTTGCTACTAGCGGGAGTCAACGAGCAGTACTTC
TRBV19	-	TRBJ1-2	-	CASSIDQYGETGYTF	TGTGCCAGTAGTATAGATCAATACGGGGAGACTGGCTACACCTTC